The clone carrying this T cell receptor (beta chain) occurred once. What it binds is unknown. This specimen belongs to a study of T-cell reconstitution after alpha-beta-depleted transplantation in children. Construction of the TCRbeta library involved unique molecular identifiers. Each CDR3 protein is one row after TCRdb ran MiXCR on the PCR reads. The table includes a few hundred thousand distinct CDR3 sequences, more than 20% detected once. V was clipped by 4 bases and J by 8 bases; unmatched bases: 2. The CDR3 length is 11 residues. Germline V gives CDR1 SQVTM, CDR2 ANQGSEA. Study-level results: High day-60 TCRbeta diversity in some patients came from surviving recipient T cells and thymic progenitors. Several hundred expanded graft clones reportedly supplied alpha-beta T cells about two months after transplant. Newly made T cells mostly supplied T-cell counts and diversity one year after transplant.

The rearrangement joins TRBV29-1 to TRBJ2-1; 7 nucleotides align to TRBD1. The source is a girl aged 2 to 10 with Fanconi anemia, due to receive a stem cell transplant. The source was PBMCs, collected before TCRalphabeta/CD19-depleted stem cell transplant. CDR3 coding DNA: TGCAGCGTTGGACAGGGCTATGAGCAGTTCTTC. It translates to CSVGQGYEQFF.